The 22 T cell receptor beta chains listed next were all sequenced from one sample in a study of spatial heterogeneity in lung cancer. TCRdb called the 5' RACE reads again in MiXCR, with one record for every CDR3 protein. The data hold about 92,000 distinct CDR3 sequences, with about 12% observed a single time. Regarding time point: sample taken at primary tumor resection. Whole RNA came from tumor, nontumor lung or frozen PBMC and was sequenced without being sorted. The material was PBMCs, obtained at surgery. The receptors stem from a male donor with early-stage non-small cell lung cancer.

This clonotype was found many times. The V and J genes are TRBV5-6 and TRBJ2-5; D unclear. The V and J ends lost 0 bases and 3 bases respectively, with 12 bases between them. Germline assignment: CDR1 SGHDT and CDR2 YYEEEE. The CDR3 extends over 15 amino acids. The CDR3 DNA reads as TGTGCCAGCAGCTTGGAGGTCCCAGGCGAAGAGACCCAGTACTTC. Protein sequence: CASSLEVPGEETQYF.

CDR3 coding DNA: TGCAGTGCCCCACCACTAGCGGGAGGCGATGAGCAGTTCTTC. Its translation is CSAPPLAGGDEQFF. The genes are TRBV20-1 and TRBJ2-1; 12 nucleotides line up with TRBD2. Trimming cost V 6 bases and J 8 bases; bases outside gene matches: 8. The germline gives CDR1 DFQATT, CDR2 SNEGSKA (reference sequence). This CDR3 has 14 residues.

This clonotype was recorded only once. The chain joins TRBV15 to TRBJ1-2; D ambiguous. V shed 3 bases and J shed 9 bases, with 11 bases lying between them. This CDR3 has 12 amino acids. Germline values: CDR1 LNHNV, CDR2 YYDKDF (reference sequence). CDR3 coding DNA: TGTGCCACCAGCAGGGACGGTCCCAGCTACACCTTC. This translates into CATSRDGPSYTF.

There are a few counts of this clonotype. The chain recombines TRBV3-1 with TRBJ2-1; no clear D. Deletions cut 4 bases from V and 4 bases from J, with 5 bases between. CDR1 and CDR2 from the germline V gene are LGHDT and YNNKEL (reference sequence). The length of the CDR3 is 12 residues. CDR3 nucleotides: TGTGCCAGCAGCCGACAATACAATGAGCAGTTCTTC. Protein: CASSRQYNEQFF.

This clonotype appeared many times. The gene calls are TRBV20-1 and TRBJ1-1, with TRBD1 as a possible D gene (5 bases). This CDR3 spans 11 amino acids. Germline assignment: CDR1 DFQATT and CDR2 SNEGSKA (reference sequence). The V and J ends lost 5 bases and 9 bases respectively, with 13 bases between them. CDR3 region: CSAPLTGQAFF. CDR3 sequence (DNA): TGCAGTGCTCCACTTACGGGGCAAGCTTTCTTT.

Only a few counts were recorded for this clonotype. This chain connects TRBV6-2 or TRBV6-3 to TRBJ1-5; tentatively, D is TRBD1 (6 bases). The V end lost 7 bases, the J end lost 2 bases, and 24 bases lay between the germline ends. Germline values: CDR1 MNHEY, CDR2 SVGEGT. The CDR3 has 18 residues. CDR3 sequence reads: CASKGGPRDMGGNQPQHF. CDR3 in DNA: TGTGCCAGCAAGGGGGGCCCGCGCGACATGGGGGGCAATCAGCCCCAGCATTTT.

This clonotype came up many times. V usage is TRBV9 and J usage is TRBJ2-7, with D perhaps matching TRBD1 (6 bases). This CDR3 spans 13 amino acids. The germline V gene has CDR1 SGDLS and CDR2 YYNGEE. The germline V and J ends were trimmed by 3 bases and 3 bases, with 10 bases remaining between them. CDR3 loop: CASSAQGFYEQYF. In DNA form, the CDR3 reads TGTGCCAGCAGCGCTCAGGGGTTCTACGAGCAGTACTTC.

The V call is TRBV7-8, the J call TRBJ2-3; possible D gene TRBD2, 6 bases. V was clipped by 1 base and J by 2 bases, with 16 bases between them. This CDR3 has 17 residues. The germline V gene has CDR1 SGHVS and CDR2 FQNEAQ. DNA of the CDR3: TGTGCCAGCAGCTTAGAGGTCGTGGGGGGAAACACAGATACGCAGTATTTT. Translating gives CASSLEVVGGNTDTQYF.

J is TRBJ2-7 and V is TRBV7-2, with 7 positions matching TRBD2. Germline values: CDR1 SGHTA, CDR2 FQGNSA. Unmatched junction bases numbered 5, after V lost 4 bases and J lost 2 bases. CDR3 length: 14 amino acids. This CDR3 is CASSSARGTYEQYF. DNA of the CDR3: TGTGCCAGCAGCTCGGCGCGGGGGACCTACGAGCAGTACTTC. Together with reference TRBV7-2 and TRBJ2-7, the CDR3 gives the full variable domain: GAGVSQSPSNKVTEKGKDVELRCDPISGHTALYWYRQSLGQGLEFLIYFQGNSAPDKSGLPSDRFSAERTGGSVSTLTIQRTQQEDSAVYLCASSSARGTYEQYFGPGTRLTVT.

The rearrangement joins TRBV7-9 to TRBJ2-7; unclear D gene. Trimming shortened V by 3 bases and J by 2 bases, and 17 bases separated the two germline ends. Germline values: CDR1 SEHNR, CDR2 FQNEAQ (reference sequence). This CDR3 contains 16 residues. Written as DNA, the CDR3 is TGTGCCAGCAGCTTTTTGGTAACGGACCCCCCCTACGAGCAGTACTTC. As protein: CASSFLVTDPPYEQYF.

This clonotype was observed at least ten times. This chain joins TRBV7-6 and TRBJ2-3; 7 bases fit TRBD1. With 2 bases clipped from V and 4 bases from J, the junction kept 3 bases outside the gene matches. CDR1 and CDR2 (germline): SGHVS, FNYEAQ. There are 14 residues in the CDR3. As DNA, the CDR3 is TGTGCCAGCAGCTTACAGGGGGTGGCAGATACGCAGTATTTT. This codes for CASSLQGVADTQYF. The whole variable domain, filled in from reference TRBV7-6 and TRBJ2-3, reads GAGVSQSPRYKVTKRGQDVALRCDPISGHVSLYWYRQALGQGPEFLTYFNYEAQQDKSGLPNDRFSAERPEGSISTLTIQRTEQRDSAMYRCASSLQGVADTQYFGPGTRLTVL.

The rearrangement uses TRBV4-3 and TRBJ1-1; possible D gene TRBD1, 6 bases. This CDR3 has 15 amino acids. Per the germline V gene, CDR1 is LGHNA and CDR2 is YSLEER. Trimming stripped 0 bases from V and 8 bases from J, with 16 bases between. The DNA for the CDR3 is TGCGCCAGCAGCCAAGATCGGTCTCCAGACAGGGAAGCTTTCTTT. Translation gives CASSQDRSPDREAFF.

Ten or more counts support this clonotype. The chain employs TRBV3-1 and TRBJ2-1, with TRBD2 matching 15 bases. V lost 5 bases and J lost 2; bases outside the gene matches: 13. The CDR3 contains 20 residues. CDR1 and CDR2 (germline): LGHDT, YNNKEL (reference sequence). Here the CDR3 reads CASSSPRGTSGRMTYNEQFF. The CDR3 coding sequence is TGTGCCAGCAGCTCCCCTAGGGGGACTAGCGGGAGGATGACCTACAATGAGCAGTTCTTC.

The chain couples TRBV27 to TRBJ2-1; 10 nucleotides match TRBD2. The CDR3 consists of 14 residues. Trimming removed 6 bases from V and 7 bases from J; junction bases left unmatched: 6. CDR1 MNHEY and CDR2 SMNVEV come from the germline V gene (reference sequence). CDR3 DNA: TGTGCCAGCAGCGGACTAGCGGAGGAGAATGAGCAGTTCTTC. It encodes CASSGLAEENEQFF.

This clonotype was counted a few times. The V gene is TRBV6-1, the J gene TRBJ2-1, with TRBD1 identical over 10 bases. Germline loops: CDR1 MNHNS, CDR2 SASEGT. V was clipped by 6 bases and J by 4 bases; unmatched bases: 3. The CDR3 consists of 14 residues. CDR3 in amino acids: CASRGQGIYNEQFF. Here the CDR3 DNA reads TGTGCCAGCAGGGGACAGGGGATTTACAATGAGCAGTTCTTC.

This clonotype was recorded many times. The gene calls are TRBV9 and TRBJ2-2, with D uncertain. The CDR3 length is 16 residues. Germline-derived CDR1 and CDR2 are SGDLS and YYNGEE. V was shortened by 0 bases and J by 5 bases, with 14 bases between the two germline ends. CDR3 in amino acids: CASSVVTGPRTGELFF. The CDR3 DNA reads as TGTGCCAGCAGCGTAGTAACGGGCCCGCGGACCGGGGAGCTGTTTTTT.

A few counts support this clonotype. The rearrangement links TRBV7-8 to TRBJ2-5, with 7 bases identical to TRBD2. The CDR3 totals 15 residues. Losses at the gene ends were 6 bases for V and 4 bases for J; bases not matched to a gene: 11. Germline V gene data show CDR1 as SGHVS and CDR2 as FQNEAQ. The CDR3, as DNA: TGTGCCAGCAGTTCGGCGGGGGTTTCGCTAGAGACCCAGTACTTC. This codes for CASSSAGVSLETQYF.

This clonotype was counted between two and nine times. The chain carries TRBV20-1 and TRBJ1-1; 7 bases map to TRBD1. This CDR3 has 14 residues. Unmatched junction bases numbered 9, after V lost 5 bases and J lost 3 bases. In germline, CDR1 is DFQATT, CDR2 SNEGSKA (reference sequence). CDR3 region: CSAVGQAVYTEAFF. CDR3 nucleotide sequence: TGCAGTGCTGTTGGACAGGCGGTTTACACTGAAGCTTTCTTT.

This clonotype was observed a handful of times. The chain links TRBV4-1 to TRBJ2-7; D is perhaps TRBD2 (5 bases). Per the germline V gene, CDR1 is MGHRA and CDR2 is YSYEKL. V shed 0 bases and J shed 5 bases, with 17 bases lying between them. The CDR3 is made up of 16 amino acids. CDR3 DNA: TGCGCCAGCAGCCAAGATCTAACGGTGGGAGAGGACGAGCAGTACTTC. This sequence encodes CASSQDLTVGEDEQYF.

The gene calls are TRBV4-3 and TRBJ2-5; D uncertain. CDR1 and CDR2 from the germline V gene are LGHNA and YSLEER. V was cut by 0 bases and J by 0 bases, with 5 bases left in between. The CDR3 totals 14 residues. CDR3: CASSQELHQETQYF. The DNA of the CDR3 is TGCGCCAGCAGCCAAGAACTTCACCAAGAGACCCAGTACTTC.

CDR3 region: CSVLQTVGAEAFF. DNA for the CDR3: TGCAGCGTACTTCAAACGGTGGGGGCTGAAGCTTTCTTT. This sequence joins TRBV29-1 and TRBJ1-1; D is perhaps TRBD1 (5 bases). The CDR3 extends over 13 amino acids. The V gene's germline CDR1 is SQVTM and CDR2 ANQGSEA. Trimming cost V 6 bases and J 6 bases, with 17 bases left between them.

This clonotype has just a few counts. CDR3: CASTFPGGTYEQYF. The CDR3 bases are TGTGCCAGCACCTTTCCCGGCGGTACCTACGAGCAGTACTTC. The chain employs TRBV28 and TRBJ2-7; D remains ambiguous. Trimming took off 7 bases at V and 2 bases at J, with 15 bases between the two ends. The CDR3 totals 14 residues. The germline V gene has CDR1 MDHEN and CDR2 SYDVKM.